Presented here are 18 T cell receptor beta chains from one specimen sequenced in a study of control samples from healthy donors and cancer patients. The table came from immunoSEQ multiplex PCR; TCRdb's copy has only in-frame clones and leaves some out. The table includes under 200,000 clones, about 94% detected once. The sample taken for sequencing was blood. These receptors originate from a woman aged 40 to 50 in good health.

The count of this clone is one. In DNA form, the CDR3 reads TGTGCCAGCAGCGCCTGGGACGGCGGCATCTCTGGAAACACCATATATTTT. Its protein is CASSAWDGGISGNTIYF. V gene TRBV9 combines with J gene TRBJ1-3; maybe TRBD1 (5 bases). CDR3 length: 17 residues. The V gene's germline CDR1 is SGDLS and CDR2 YYNGEE. V was pared by 3 bases and J by 0 bases, with 16 bases between.

V is TRBV19 and J is TRBJ2-1; D is perhaps TRBD2 (5 bases). CDR1 and CDR2 (germline): LNHDA, SQIVND (reference sequence). The CDR3 runs to 13 residues. V was clipped by 3 bases and J by 5 bases, with 8 bases between them. The CDR3 spells CASSMSGHNEQFF. As DNA, the CDR3 is TGTGCCAGTAGTATGAGCGGTCACAATGAGCAGTTCTTC.

The V call is TRBV27, the J call TRBJ2-5; D is tentatively TRBD1 or TRBD2 (5 bases each). Germline values: CDR1 MNHEY, CDR2 SMNVEV (reference sequence). Trimming took off 2 bases at V and 0 bases at J, with 13 bases between the two ends. The CDR3 has 16 amino acids. DNA of the CDR3: TGTGCCAGCAGTTTAAATGGGGGAATCGACCAAGAGACCCAGTACTTC. It is translated as CASSLNGGIDQETQYF.

The chain carries TRBV4-2 and TRBJ1-6, with D maybe TRBD1 (5 bases). There are 14 residues in the CDR3. Germline V gene data show CDR1 as LGHNA and CDR2 as YNFKEQ. Trimming took 0 bases from V and 10 from J, leaving 10 bases between them. CDR3 region: CASSQDGARSPLHF. CDR3 coding DNA: TGTGCCAGCAGCCAAGATGGGGCAAGATCACCCCTCCACTTT.

The V and J genes are TRBV29-1 and TRBJ1-4; maybe TRBD1 (6 bases). Trimming left V 2 bases short and J 2 bases short, with 9 bases between. The CDR3 has 14 residues. Germline V gene lookup returns CDR1 SQVTM and CDR2 ANQGSEA. The CDR3 DNA is TGCAGCGTTGAATTGACAGGCACTAATGAAAAACTGTTTTTT. Residues: CSVELTGTNEKLFF.

This rearrangement joins TRBV5-1 to TRBJ1-5; D possibly corresponds to TRBD1 (5 bases). V was clipped by 4 bases and J by 4 bases, with 15 bases between them. This CDR3 has 15 residues. Germline V gene data show CDR1 as SGHRS and CDR2 as YFSETQ. CDR3 amino acids: CASSPDGGGNQPQHF. As DNA, the CDR3 is TGCGCCAGCAGCCCGGATGGGGGAGGAAATCAGCCCCAGCATTTT. Full variable domain (outside the CDR3, taken from reference TRBV5-1 and TRBJ1-5): KAGVTQTPRYLIKTRGQQVTLSCSPISGHRSVSWYQQTPGQGLQFLFEYFSETQRNKGNFPGRFSGRQFSNSRSEMNVSTLELGDSALYLCASSPDGGGNQPQHFGDGTRLSIL.

The chain recombines TRBV6-4 with TRBJ1-4, with unresolved D. Germline CDR1 reads MRHNA; CDR2 reads SNTAGT. The CDR3 sequence is 15 residues long. Trimming cost V 6 bases and J 5 bases, with 16 bases left between them. The CDR3 DNA sequence: TGTGCCAGCAGGGGCTATCACCCCGAAAATGAAAAACTGTTTTTT. Its protein is CASRGYHPENEKLFF.

The rearrangement uses TRBV30 and TRBJ1-2; 8 nucleotides line up with TRBD1. Looked up from germline, CDR1 is GTSNPN and CDR2 is SVGIG (reference sequence). V lost 7 bases and J lost 2; bases outside the gene matches: 6. This CDR3 is built from 13 residues. The CDR3 reads CAYRTGTNYGYTF. CDR3 DNA sequence: TGTGCCTACCGGACAGGGACAAACTATGGCTACACCTTC.

The CDR3 sequence: CAWRVGHLNYGYTF. The CDR3 DNA is TGTGCCTGGAGGGTGGGACATCTTAACTATGGCTACACCTTC. The V call is TRBV30, the J call TRBJ1-2; D perhaps matches TRBD1 (6 bases). Germline V gives CDR1 GTSNPN, CDR2 SVGIG (reference sequence). Trimming took off 3 bases at V and 1 base at J, with 12 bases between the two ends. The CDR3 loop spans 14 amino acids.

The rearrangement links TRBV19 to TRBJ2-5; D is undetermined. Trimming took 1 base from V and 2 from J, leaving 14 bases between them. In germline, CDR1 is LNHDA, CDR2 SQIVND (reference sequence). This CDR3 comprises 16 residues. The chain's CDR3 is CASSIARSRGQETQYF. DNA for the CDR3: TGTGCCAGTAGTATAGCCCGCTCGCGCGGACAAGAGACCCAGTACTTC.

CDR3 sequence reads: CASGSNSGTSAFF. The CDR3, as DNA: TGTGCTAGTGGCTCCAATTCCGGGACCTCTGCTTTCTTT. The chain is built from TRBV12-5 and TRBJ1-1; D possibly corresponds to TRBD1 (5 bases). The germline gives CDR1 LGHNT, CDR2 FRNRAP. V was cut by 6 bases and J by 11 bases, with 19 bases left in between. The CDR3 spans 13 residues.

The V and J genes are TRBV28 and TRBJ1-5, with 12 bases aligning to TRBD1. The V gene end was trimmed by 6 bases and the J gene end by 7 bases; junction bases not matched to a gene: 7. Germline V gene data show CDR1 as MDHEN and CDR2 as SYDVKM. The CDR3 consists of 15 residues. The CDR3 loop is CASRSGTGGRQPQHF. CDR3 in DNA: TGTGCCAGCAGATCCGGGACAGGGGGCCGACAGCCCCAGCATTTT.

This rearrangement joins TRBV11-3 to TRBJ2-1; possible D gene TRBD2, 6 bases. With 5 bases removed from V and 5 bases from J, the gap between germline ends came to 22 bases. Germline lookup yields CDR1 SGHNT and CDR2 YENEEA. This CDR3 has 17 amino acids. The CDR3 sequence is CASSQSGPSGYNNEQFF. The CDR3 DNA reads as TGTGCCAGCAGCCAAAGCGGGCCCAGCGGGTATAACAATGAGCAGTTCTTC. Drawing the rest from reference TRBV11-3 and TRBJ2-1, the complete variable domain is EAGVVQSPRYKIIEKKQPVAFWCNPISGHNTLYWYLQNLGQGPELLIRYENEEAVDDSQLPKDRFSAERLKGVDSTLKIQPAELGDSAVYLCASSQSGPSGYNNEQFFGPGTRLTVL.

In nucleotides, the CDR3 is TGTGCCAGTATTCCAGGGGGCACCACCGGGGAGCTGTTTTTT. This gives the protein CASIPGGTTGELFF. The V and J genes are TRBV19 and TRBJ2-2; 8 bases are a match to TRBD1. The V gene's germline CDR1 is LNHDA and CDR2 SQIVND (reference sequence). The V gene end was trimmed by 7 bases and the J gene end by 4 bases; junction bases not matched to a gene: 5. The CDR3 is 14 residues long. The full variable domain, rest sourced from reference TRBV19 and TRBJ2-2, is DGGITQSPKYLFRKEGQNVTLSCEQNLNHDAMYWYRQDPGQGLRLIYYSQIVNDFQKGDIAEGYSVSREKKESFPLTVTSAQKNPTAFYLCASIPGGTTGELFFGEGSRLTVL.

This CDR3 reads CASSPPLAGGRETQYF. The CDR3 DNA follows: TGTGCCAGCTCACCGCCCCTAGCGGGAGGGCGAGAGACCCAGTACTTC. The chain carries TRBV18 and TRBJ2-5; 12 bases are shared with TRBD2. The CDR3 contains 16 residues. V gave up 3 bases and J gave up 4 bases; unmatched junction bases: 6. Germline V lookup: CDR1 KGHSH, CDR2 LQKENI.

Remarks on this clone: A read error may account for a junction end that differs from germline. The sample carries other DNA sequences with the same CDR3. The chain has TRBV27 and TRBJ2-1; possibly TRBD2 for D (6 bases). Germline V CDR1 and CDR2: MNHEY, SMNVEV (reference sequence). CDR3 length: 17 amino acids. The CDR3 DNA sequence: TGCGCCAGCAGCTCCCGGCCCGGGGGAGGTTCCTACAATGAGCAGTTCTTC. Its translation is CASSSRPGGGSYNEQFF.

This clone appeared a single time. The V and J genes are TRBV10-3 and TRBJ1-1; TRBD1 matches 7 bases. V lost 8 bases and J lost 1; bases outside the gene matches: 4. Germline CDR1 is ENHRY and CDR2 is SYGVKD. The CDR3 length is 13 residues. For the CDR3, the DNA is TGTGCCATCGGGGGACAGACGAACACTGAAGCTTTCTTT. Residues: CAIGGQTNTEAFF.

The rearrangement uses TRBV19 and TRBJ1-5, with D possibly TRBD1 on 5 matching bases. This CDR3 is built from 15 residues. CDR1 is LNHDA and CDR2 is SQIVND in the germline V gene (reference sequence). V lost 4 bases and J 2 bases, leaving 12 bases between the germline ends. This CDR3 is CASSTGPTGNQPQHF. The CDR3 coding sequence is TGTGCCAGTAGTACAGGGCCTACGGGCAATCAGCCCCAGCATTTT.